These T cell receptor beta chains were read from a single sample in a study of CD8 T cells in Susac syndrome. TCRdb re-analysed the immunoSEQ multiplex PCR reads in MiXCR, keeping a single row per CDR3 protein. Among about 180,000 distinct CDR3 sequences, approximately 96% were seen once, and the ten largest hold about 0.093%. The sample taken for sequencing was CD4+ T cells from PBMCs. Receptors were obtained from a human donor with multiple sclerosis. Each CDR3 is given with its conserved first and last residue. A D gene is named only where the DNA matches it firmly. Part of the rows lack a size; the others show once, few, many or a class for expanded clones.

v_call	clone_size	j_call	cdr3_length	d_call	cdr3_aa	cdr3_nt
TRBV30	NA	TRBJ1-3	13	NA	CAWIPEPGNTIYF	TGTGCCTGGATTCCGGAACCTGGAAACACCATATATTTT
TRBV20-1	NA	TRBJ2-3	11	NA	CSATVAHTQYF	TGCAGTGCCACCGTGGCGCATACGCAGTATTTT
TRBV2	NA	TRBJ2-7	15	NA	CASSEIDRKLYEQYF	TGTGCCAGCAGTGAAATAGACAGGAAGTTATACGAGCAGTACTTC
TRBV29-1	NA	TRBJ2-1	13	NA	CSVPTVTYNEQFF	TGCAGCGTTCCGACGGTCACCTACAATGAGCAGTTCTTC
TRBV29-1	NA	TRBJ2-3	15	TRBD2	CSVSGAGVPTDTQYF	TGCAGCGTCTCTGGAGCGGGGGTTCCCACAGATACGCAGTATTTT
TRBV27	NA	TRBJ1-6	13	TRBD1	CASRDRGTSPLHF	TGTGCCAGCCGGGACAGGGGAACTTCACCCCTCCACTTT
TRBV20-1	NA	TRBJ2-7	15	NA	CSATDWGPENYEQYF	TGCAGTGCCACGGACTGGGGGCCCGAAAACTACGAGCAGTACTTC
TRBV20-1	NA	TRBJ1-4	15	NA	CSARGGQTDLEKLFF	TGCAGTGCTAGAGGAGGACAGACTGATCTTGAAAAACTGTTTTTT
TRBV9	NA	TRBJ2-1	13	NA	CASSVAPGNEQFF	TGTGCCAGCAGCGTAGCTCCGGGGAATGAGCAGTTCTTC
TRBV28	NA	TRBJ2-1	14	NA	CASRSPGEYNEQFF	TGTGCCAGCAGGTCCCCTGGGGAATACAATGAGCAGTTCTTC
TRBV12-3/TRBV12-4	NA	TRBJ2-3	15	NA	CASRLGILSTDTQYF	TGTGCCAGCAGACTTGGAATCCTAAGCACAGATACGCAGTATTTT
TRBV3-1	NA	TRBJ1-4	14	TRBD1	CASSPGQGYEKLFF	TGTGCCAGCAGCCCGGGACAGGGTTATGAAAAACTGTTTTTT
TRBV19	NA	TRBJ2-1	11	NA	CASSSQNEQFF	TGTGCCAGTAGTTCTCAAAATGAGCAGTTCTTC
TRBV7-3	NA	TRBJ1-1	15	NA	CASSLGPGMNTEAFF	TGTGCCAGCAGCTTAGGTCCAGGGATGAACACTGAAGCTTTCTTT
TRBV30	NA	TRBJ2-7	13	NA	CARLGRGDYEQYF	TGTGCCCGGCTTGGGCGAGGTGACTACGAGCAGTACTTC
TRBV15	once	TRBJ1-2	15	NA	CATSRDLQQGSGYTF	TGTGCCACCAGCAGAGATCTACAACAGGGAAGTGGCTACACCTTC
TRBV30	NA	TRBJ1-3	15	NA	CAWSRTGDVGNTIYF	TGTGCCTGGAGTCGTACAGGAGACGTTGGAAACACCATATATTTT
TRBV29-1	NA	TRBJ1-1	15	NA	CSVEAFSGMNTEAFF	TGCAGCGTTGAGGCTTTCTCGGGGATGAACACTGAAGCTTTCTTT
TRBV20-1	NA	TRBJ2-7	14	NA	CSASWQGKHYEQYF	TGCAGTGCTAGTTGGCAGGGGAAGCACTACGAGCAGTACTTC
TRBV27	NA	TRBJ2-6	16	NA	CASSSDILSGANVLTF	TGTGCCAGCAGTTCGGACATCCTCTCTGGGGCCAACGTCCTGACTTTC
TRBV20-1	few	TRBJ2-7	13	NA	CSASRDASYEQYF	TGCAGTGCTAGCCGGGACGCTTCCTACGAGCAGTACTTC
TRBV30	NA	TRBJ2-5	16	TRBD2	CAWSVGDRGVGETQYF	TGTGCCTGGAGTGTAGGTGACCGGGGGGTCGGAGAGACCCAGTACTTC
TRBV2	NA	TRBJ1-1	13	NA	CAAKDNLNTEAFF	TGTGCCGCCAAGGACAACCTGAACACTGAAGCTTTCTTT
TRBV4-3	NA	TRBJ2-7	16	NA	CASSHIDGDSSYEQYF	TGCGCCAGCAGCCACATTGACGGGGATAGCTCCTACGAGCAGTACTTC
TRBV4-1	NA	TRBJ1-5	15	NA	CASSQIIGSNQPQHF	TGCGCCAGCAGCCAAATCATAGGGAGCAATCAGCCCCAGCATTTT
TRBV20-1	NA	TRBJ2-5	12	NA	CSAQRPQETQYF	TGCAGTGCTCAGAGACCCCAAGAGACCCAGTACTTC
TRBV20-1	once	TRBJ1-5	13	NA	CSARPEVVQPQHF	TGCAGTGCTAGACCCGAGGTAGTTCAGCCCCAGCATTTT
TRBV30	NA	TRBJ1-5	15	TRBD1	CAWSVQTGSNQPQHF	TGTGCCTGGAGTGTCCAGACAGGGAGCAATCAGCCCCAGCATTTT
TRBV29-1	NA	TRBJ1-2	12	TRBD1	CSVPPTGHGYTF	TGCAGCGTGCCCCCGACAGGGCACGGCTACACCTTC
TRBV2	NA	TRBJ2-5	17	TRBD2	CASSESPGGGPQETQYF	TGTGCCAGCAGTGAATCCCCCGGCGGGGGGCCCCAAGAGACCCAGTACTTC
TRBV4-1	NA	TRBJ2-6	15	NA	CASSRRAPGANVLTF	TGCGCCAGCAGTCGAAGAGCCCCAGGGGCCAACGTCCTGACTTTC
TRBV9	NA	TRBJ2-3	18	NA	CASSVGGEGRTNQGAQYF	TGTGCCAGCAGCGTAGGAGGGGAGGGACGGACGAATCAGGGGGCGCAGTATTTT
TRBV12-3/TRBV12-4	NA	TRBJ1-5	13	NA	CASSQGPNQPQHF	TGTGCCAGCAGTCAAGGGCCCAATCAGCCCCAGCATTTT
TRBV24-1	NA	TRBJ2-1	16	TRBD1	CATSDAARTGHNEQFF	TGTGCCACCAGTGATGCGGCACGGACAGGGCATAATGAGCAGTTCTTC
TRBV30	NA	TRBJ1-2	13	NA	CAWSDRGGYGYTF	TGTGCCTGGTCTGACCGTGGGGGTTATGGCTACACCTTC
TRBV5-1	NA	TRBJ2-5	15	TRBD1	CASNSAGTGEETQYF	TGCGCCAGCAACTCCGCCGGGACAGGGGAAGAGACCCAGTACTTC
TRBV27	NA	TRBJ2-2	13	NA	CASSTRTDGELFF	TGTGCCAGCAGTACCAGGACGGACGGGGAGCTGTTTTTT
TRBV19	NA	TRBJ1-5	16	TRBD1	CASSRSRTGYDQPQHF	TGTGCCAGCTCTCGGTCCAGGACAGGCTATGATCAGCCCCAGCATTTT
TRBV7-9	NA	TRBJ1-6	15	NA	CASHTLSRGISPLHF	TGTGCCAGCCACACATTGAGCAGGGGAATTTCACCCCTCCACTTT
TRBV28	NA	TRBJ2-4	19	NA	CASSPRVGGLAGAKNIQYF	TGTGCCAGCAGTCCTAGGGTCGGGGGCCTGGCGGGAGCCAAAAACATTCAGTACTTC
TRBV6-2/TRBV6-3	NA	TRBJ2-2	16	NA	CASSYPLGRRAGELFF	TGTGCCAGCAGTTACCCCCTGGGACGGAGGGCCGGGGAGCTGTTTTTT
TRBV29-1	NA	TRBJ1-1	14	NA	CSVEVGAWGTEAFF	TGCAGCGTTGAAGTGGGGGCTTGGGGCACTGAAGCTTTCTTT
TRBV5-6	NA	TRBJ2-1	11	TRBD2	CASSFSGGQFF	TGTGCCAGCAGCTTTAGCGGGGGGCAGTTCTTC
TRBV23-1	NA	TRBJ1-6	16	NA	CASSQNRDIRNSPLHF	TGCGCCAGCAGTCAGAACCGGGACATCAGAAATTCACCCCTCCACTTT
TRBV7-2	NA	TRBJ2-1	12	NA	CASSSGDNEQFF	TGTGCCAGCAGCTCAGGGGACAATGAGCAGTTCTTC